This TCR beta chain was recovered during a study of T cell responses to AZD1222 COVID-19 vaccine. About this clone: In the same sample, other DNA sequences code for this CDR3.

Measured with immunoSEQ multiplex PCR; TCRdb has only the in-frame clones, and not every one. This table has around 130,000 clones, roughly 93% appearing once. Germline V gene lookup returns CDR1 MNHEY and CDR2 SVGAGI. CDR3 length equals 15 residues. Losses at the gene ends were 2 bases for V and 2 bases for J; bases not matched to a gene: 2. Here the sequenced sample was peripheral blood, taken on day 0 of AZD1222 vaccination. This chain links TRBV6-5 with TRBJ2-7; TRBD1 aligns across 11 bases. The clonotype comes from an adult in good health. The CDR3 coding sequence is TGTGCCAGCAGTTACCGGGGACAGGGGGCCTACGAGCAGTACTTC. Amino acids: CASSYRGQGAYEQYF.